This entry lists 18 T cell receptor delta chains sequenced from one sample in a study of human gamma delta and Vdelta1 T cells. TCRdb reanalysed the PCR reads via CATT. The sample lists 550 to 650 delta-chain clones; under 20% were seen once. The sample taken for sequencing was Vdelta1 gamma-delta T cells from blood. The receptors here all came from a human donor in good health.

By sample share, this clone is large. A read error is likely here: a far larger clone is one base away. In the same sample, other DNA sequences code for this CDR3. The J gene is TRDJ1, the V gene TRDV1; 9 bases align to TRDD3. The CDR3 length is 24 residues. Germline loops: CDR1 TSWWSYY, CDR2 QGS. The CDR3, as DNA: TGCGCTCTTGGGGAGTCCCTCCCTCTTCCGGGCTACTGGGGGACTTACTCTTACACCGATAAACTCATCTTT. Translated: CALGESLPLPGYWGTYSYTDKLIF.

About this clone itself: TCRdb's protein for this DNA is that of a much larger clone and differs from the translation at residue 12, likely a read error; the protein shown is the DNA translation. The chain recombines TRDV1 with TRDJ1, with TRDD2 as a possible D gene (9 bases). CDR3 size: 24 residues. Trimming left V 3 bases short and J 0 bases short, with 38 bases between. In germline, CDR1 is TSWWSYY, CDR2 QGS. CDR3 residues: CALGDLPRPSYGWGIHYYTDKLIF. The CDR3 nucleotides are TGTGCTCTTGGGGATCTCCCTCGCCCTTCCTACGGGTGGGGGATTCACTATTACACCGATAAACTCATCTTT.

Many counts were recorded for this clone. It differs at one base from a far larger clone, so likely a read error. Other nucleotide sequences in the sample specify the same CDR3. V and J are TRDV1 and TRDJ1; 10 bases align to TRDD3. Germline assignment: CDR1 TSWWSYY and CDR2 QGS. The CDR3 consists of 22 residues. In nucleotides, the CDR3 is TGCGCTCTTGGGGAACCGAATCCTTCCTCCCCTCGAGTCTGGGGGATAAGCCCGAAACTCATCTTT. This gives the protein CALGEPNPSSPRVWGISPKLIF.

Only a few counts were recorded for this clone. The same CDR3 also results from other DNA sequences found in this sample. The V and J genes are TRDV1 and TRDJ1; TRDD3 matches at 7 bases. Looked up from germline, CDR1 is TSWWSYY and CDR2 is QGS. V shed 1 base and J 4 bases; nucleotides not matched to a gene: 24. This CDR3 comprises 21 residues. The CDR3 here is CALGERWGPPGTGDLLDKLIF. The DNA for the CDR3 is TGTGCTCTTGGGGAACGCTGGGGTCCCCCCGGTACTGGGGACCTTCTCGATAAACTCATCTTT.

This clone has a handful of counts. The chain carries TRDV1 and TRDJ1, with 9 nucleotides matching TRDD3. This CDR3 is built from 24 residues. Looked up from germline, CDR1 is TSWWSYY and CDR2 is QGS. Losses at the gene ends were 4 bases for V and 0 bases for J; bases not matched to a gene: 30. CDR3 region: CALGVFTFLPGYWGTYSYTDKLIF. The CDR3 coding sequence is TGTGCTCTTGGGGTCTTTACCTTCCTTCCGGGCTACTGGGGGACTTACTCTTACACCGATAAACTCATCTTT.

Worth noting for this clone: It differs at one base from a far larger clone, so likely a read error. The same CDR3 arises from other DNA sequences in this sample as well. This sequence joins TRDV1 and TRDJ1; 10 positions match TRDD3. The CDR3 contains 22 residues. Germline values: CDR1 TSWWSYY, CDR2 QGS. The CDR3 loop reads CALGEPNPSSPRVWGISPKLIF. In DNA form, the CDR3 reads TGTGCTCTCGGGGAACCGAATCCTTCCTCCCCTCGAGTCTGGGGGATAAGCCCGAAACTCATCTTT.

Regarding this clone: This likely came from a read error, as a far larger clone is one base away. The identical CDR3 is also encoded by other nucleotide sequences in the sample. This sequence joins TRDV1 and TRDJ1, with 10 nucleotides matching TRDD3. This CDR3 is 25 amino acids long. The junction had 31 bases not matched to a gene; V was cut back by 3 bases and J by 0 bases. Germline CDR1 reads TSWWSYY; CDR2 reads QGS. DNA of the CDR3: TGTGCTCTTGGGGAGCTAGTCTTCGTCGGAGCGGCCCGTACTGGGGGATTGTACTACACCGATAAACTCATCTTT. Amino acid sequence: CALGELVFVGAARTGGLYYTDKLIF.

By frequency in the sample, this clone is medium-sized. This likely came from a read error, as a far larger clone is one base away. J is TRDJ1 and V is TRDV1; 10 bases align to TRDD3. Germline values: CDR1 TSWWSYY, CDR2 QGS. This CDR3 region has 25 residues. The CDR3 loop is CALGKLVFVGAARTGGLYYTDKLIF. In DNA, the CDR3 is TGTGCTCTTGGGAAACTAGTCTTCGTCGGAGCGGCCCGTACTGGGGGATTGTACTACACCGATAAACTCATCTTT.

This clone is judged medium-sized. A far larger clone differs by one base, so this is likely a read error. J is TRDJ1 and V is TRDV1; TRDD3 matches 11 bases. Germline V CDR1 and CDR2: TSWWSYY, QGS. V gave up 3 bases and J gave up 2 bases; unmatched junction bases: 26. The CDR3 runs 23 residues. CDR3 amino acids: CALGDAGRPTVGGYAVVTDKLIF. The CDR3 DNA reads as TGTGCTCTTGGGGACGCGGGTCGTCCTACCGTTGGGGGATACGCCGTTGTGACCGATAAACTCATCTTT.

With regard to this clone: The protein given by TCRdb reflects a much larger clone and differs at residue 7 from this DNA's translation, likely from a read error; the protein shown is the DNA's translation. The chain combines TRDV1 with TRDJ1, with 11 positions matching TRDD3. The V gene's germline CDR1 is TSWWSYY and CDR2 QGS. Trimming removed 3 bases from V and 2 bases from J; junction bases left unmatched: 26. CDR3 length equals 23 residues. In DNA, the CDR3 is TGTGCTCTTGGGGACGCGGTTCATCCTACCGTTGGGGGATACGCCGTTGTGACCGATAAACTCATCTTT. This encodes CALGDAVHPTVGGYAVVTDKLIF.

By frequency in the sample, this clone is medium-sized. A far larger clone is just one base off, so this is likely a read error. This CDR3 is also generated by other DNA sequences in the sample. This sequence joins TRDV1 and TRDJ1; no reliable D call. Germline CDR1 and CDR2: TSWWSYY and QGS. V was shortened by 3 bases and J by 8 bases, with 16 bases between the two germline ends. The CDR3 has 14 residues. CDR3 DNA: TGTGCTCTTGGGGAGCTTCTCGTCCCCTTAAAACTCATCTTT. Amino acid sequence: CALGELLVPLKLIF.

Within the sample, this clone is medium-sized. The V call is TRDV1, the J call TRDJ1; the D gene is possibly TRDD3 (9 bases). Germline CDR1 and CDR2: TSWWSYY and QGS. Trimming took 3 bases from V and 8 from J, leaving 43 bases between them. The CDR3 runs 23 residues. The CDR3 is CALGDSHFLRFHLGDPPRHKLIF. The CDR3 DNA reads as TGTGCTCTTGGGGATTCCCACTTCCTACGCTTCCACCTGGGGGATCCACCTAGGCACAAACTCATCTTT.

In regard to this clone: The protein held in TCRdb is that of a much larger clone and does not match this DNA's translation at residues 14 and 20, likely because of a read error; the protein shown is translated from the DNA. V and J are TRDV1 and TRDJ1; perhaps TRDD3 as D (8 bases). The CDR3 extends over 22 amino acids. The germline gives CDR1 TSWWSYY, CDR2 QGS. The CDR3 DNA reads TGTGCTCTTGGGGAACCGAATCCTTCCTCCCCTCGAGTCCGGGGGATAAGCCCGAAACACATCTTT. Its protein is CALGEPNPSSPRVRGISPKHIF.

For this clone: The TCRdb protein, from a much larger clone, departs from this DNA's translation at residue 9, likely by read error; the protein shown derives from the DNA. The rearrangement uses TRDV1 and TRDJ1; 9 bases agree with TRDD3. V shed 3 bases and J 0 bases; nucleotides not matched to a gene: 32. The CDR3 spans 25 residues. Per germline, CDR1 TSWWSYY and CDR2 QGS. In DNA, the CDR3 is TGTGCTCTTGGGGAGGCCGCATCCCTCCTCGCTTTTTTACTGGGGGACCTCCCCAACACCGATAAACTCATCTTT. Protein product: CALGEAASLLAFLLGDLPNTDKLIF.

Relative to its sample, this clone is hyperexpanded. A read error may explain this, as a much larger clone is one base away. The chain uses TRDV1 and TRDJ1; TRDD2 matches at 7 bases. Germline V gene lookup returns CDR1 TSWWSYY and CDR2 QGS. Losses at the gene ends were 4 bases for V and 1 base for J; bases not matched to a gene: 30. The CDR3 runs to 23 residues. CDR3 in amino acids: CALGVFTFLPTSIYLVVTDKLIF. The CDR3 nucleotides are TGTGCTCTTGGGGTCTTTACCTTCCTTCCGACATCTATTTACTTGGTGGTCACCGATAAACTCATCTTT.

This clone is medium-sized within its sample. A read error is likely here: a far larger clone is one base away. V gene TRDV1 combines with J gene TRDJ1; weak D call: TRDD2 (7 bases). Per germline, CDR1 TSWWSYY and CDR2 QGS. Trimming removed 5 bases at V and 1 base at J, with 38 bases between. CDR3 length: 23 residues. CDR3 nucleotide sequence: TGTGCTCTTGGGATCTTTACCTTCCTTCCGACATCTATTTACTTGGGGGTCACCGATAAACTCATCTTT. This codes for CALGIFTFLPTSIYLGVTDKLIF.

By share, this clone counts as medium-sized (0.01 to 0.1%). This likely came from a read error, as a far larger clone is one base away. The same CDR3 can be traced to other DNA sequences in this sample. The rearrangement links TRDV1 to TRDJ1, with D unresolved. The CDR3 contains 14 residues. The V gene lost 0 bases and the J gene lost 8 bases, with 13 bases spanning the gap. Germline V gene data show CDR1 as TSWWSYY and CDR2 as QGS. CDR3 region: CALGELLVPLKLIF. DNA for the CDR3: TGTGCTCTTGGGGAACTTCTCGTCCCCCTAAAACTCATCTTT.

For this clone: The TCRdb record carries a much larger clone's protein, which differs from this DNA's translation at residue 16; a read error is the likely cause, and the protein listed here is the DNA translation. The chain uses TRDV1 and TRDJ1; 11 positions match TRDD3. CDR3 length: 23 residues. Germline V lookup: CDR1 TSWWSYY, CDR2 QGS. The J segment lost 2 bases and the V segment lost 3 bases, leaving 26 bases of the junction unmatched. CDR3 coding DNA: TGTGCTCTTGGGGACGCGGGTCATCCTACCGTTGGGGGATACGCCATTGTGACCGATAAACTCATCTTT. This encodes CALGDAGHPTVGGYAIVTDKLIF.